These 28 T cell receptor beta chains originate from one sample sequenced in a study of beta chain features in type 1 diabetes listed by TCRdb under 2018. Antigens for these TCRs are unknown. The library came from the immunoSEQ multiplex PCR assay. The entire isolated RNA was reverse transcribed using the High Capacity cDNA Reverse Transcription Kit, and thus expressed TCRB transcripts were sequenced. Held by TCRdb, this immuneACCESS table contains in-frame sequences only and omits some clones. Under half of the omission traces to an unresolved V gene where checked; the cause of the rest is unknown. Counted in this sample were 100,000 to 150,000 clones; approximately 9% of them appeared once. The top ten clones comprise around 0.79% of the sample. Paper-wide results and their limitations: In all four CD4+ subsets, TCRB CDR3 length was moderately but significantly shorter in type 1 diabetes patients.

Source material: central memory CD4+ T cells from blood. The receptors were gathered from a young man with type 1 diabetes.

The J gene is TRBJ2-6, the V gene TRBV18; 9 bases line up with TRBD1. The germline V gene has CDR1 KGHSH and CDR2 LQKENI. V shed 5 bases and J 8 bases; nucleotides not matched to a gene: 1. The CDR3 runs 13 residues. The CDR3 bases are TGTGCCAGCTCAGGACAGGGGACCAACGTCCTGACTTTC. Its protein product is CASSGQGTNVLTF.

In this sample, this clone turned up a few times. The chain uses TRBV2 and TRBJ1-3; D ambiguous. Germline V gene lookup returns CDR1 SNHLY and CDR2 FYNNEI. V gave up 6 bases and J gave up 0 bases, with 9 bases separating them. The CDR3 covers 14 residues. The CDR3: CASRLYSSGNTIYF. The CDR3 DNA is TGTGCCAGCAGACTTTACAGCTCTGGAAACACCATATATTTT.

The chain recombines TRBV6-5 with TRBJ2-1; D is uncertain. V lost 7 bases, J lost 0 bases, and 7 bases lay in between. This CDR3 spans 13 amino acids. From germline, CDR1 is MNHEY and CDR2 SVGAGI. CDR3 sequence reads: CASTGYSYNEQFF. The DNA for the CDR3 is TGTGCCAGCACAGGTTACTCCTACAATGAGCAGTTCTTC.

The chain uses TRBV2 and TRBJ1-2; 7 bases map to TRBD1. Trimming at V came to 6 bases and at J to 8 bases, leaving 6 bases not matched to a gene. The CDR3 is 12 amino acids. Germline V CDR1 and CDR2: SNHLY, FYNNEI. CDR3 in amino acids: CASRVTGNGYTF. The CDR3 bases are TGTGCCAGCAGGGTGACAGGGAACGGCTACACCTTC.

The rearrangement joins TRBV5-1 to TRBJ2-2, with unresolved D. This CDR3 is built from 13 residues. The germline CDR1 and CDR2 sequences are SGHRS and YFSETQ. Trimming removed 4 bases from V and 3 bases from J, with 7 bases in between. Here the CDR3 DNA reads TGCGCCAGCAGCGACACGGACACCGGGGAGCTGTTTTTT. It is translated as CASSDTDTGELFF.

In nucleotides, the CDR3 is TGTGCCAGCAGTACCTCGGGAGCCCACACTGAAGCTTTCTTT. This codes for CASSTSGAHTEAFF. The J gene is TRBJ1-1, the V gene TRBV28; the D is unclear. The CDR3 consists of 14 residues. Germline CDR1 reads MDHEN; CDR2 reads SYDVKM. Trimming took off 5 bases at V and 3 bases at J, with 13 bases between the two ends.

This sequence joins TRBV28 and TRBJ1-5; D is unresolved. The CDR3 length is 15 residues. The V gene lost 6 bases and the J gene lost 4 bases, with 16 bases spanning the gap. Per the germline V gene, CDR1 is MDHEN and CDR2 is SYDVKM. As DNA, the CDR3 is TGTGCCAGCAGCCCACCTCGGGTGCATAATCAGCCCCAGCATTTT. Its translation: CASSPPRVHNQPQHF.

The chain has TRBV5-1 and TRBJ2-1; D perhaps matches TRBD2 (6 bases). The CDR3 covers 13 residues. Germline CDR1 and CDR2: SGHRS and YFSETQ. V was shortened by 4 bases and J by 8 bases, with 13 bases between the two germline ends. CDR3 nucleotides: TGCGCCAGCAGCCCGAGCGGGTTACATGAGCAGTTCTTC. Translated, it gives CASSPSGLHEQFF.

This clone was counted between two and nine times. This rearrangement joins TRBV2 to TRBJ2-7; D possibly corresponds to TRBD1 (5 bases). This CDR3 comprises 17 residues. Trimming shortened V by 0 bases and J by 0 bases, and 15 bases separated the two germline ends. Germline CDR1 reads SNHLY; CDR2 reads FYNNEI. The chain's CDR3 is CASSEAGRGHSSYEQYF. The CDR3 DNA sequence: TGTGCCAGCAGTGAAGCGGGTCGAGGACACAGCTCCTACGAGCAGTACTTC. The whole variable domain, filled in from reference TRBV2 and TRBJ2-7, reads EPEVTQTPSHQVTQMGQEVILRCVPISNHLYFYWYRQILGQKVEFLVSFYNNEISEKSEIFDDQFSVERPDGSNFTLKIRSTKLEDSAMYFCASSEAGRGHSSYEQYFGPGTRLTVT.

V and J are TRBV2 and TRBJ1-1, with TRBD1 as a possible D gene (6 bases). Germline V gene sequence: CDR1 SNHLY, CDR2 FYNNEI. The CDR3 is 14 amino acids. V was pared by 8 bases and J by 5 bases, with 18 bases between. CDR3 in amino acids: CASRGPGGGTEAFF. For the CDR3, the DNA is TGTGCCAGCCGGGGGCCGGGAGGGGGTACTGAAGCTTTCTTT. The full variable domain, rest sourced from reference TRBV2 and TRBJ1-1, is EPEVTQTPSHQVTQMGQEVILRCVPISNHLYFYWYRQILGQKVEFLVSFYNNEISEKSEIFDDQFSVERPDGSNFTLKIRSTKLEDSAMYFCASRGPGGGTEAFFGQGTRLTVV.

The chain links TRBV28 to TRBJ1-2; no reliable D call. V was cut by 9 bases and J by 4 bases, with 12 bases left in between. The CDR3 runs to 12 residues. Germline CDR1 MDHEN, CDR2 SYDVKM. The CDR3 here is CASMRGGYGYTF. Written as DNA, the CDR3 is TGTGCCAGTATGAGAGGAGGCTATGGCTACACCTTC.

The V call is TRBV7-2, the J call TRBJ2-7, with D possibly matching TRBD1 (7 bases). The CDR3 is 17 amino acids. Per the germline V gene, CDR1 is SGHTA and CDR2 is FQGNSA. With 1 base removed from V and 5 bases from J, the gap between germline ends came to 21 bases. CDR3 in amino acids: CASSLGGSTGRWNEQYF. Here the CDR3 DNA reads TGTGCCAGCAGCTTAGGAGGATCGACAGGGAGGTGGAACGAGCAGTACTTC.

This clone has more than one count but fewer than ten. V is TRBV11-2 and J is TRBJ2-5; no clear D gene. The CDR3 runs to 15 residues. Germline CDR1 SGHAT, CDR2 FQNNGV. V lost 0 bases, J lost 0 bases, and 8 bases lay in between. CDR3: CASSLEAPYQETQYF. The CDR3 DNA is TGTGCCAGCAGCTTAGAGGCCCCGTACCAAGAGACCCAGTACTTC.

The chain is built from TRBV11-2 and TRBJ2-5; TRBD1 aligns across 8 bases. The CDR3 has 14 amino acids. CDR1 and CDR2 (germline): SGHAT, FQNNGV. V gave up 3 bases and J gave up 5 bases; unmatched junction bases: 5. The CDR3 protein is CASSFSGGRETQYF. CDR3 bases: TGTGCCAGCAGCTTTTCAGGGGGCCGGGAGACCCAGTACTTC.

The chain uses TRBV5-1 and TRBJ2-2, with TRBD2 as a possible D gene (5 bases). The CDR3 length is 14 residues. V was pared by 4 bases and J by 4 bases, with 11 bases between. In germline, CDR1 is SGHRS, CDR2 YFSETQ. The CDR3: CASSPDGLTGELFF. DNA of the CDR3: TGCGCCAGCAGCCCCGACGGACTCACCGGGGAGCTGTTTTTT.

V gene TRBV7-9 combines with J gene TRBJ2-3, with TRBD1 matching 7 bases. The trim removed 10 bases at V and 1 base at J, leaving 8 bases unmatched. CDR1 and CDR2 (germline): SEHNR, FQNEAQ (reference sequence). The CDR3 totals 14 residues. CDR3 DNA: TGTGCCACCGCCTTCGACAGGGGCACAGATACGCAGTATTTT. Protein sequence: CATAFDRGTDTQYF. The full variable domain, completed using reference TRBV7-9 and TRBJ2-3, is DTGVSQNPRHKITKRGQNVTFRCDPISEHNRLYWYRQTLGQGPEFLTYFQNEAQLEKSRLLSDRFSAERPKGSFSTLEIQRTEQGDSAMYLCATAFDRGTDTQYFGPGTRLTVL.

As to this clone: An end of the junction does not agree with germline; a read error may underlie this. The chain is built from TRBV7-7 and TRBJ2-5, with 8 bases identical to TRBD2. CDR3 length: 16 residues. Germline values: CDR1 SSHAT, CDR2 FNYEAQ (reference sequence). For the CDR3, the DNA is TGTGCTAGCAGCCCTGGACTAGCCCCTTCCCAAGAGACCCAGTACTTC. This sequence encodes CASSPGLAPSQETQYF.

The gene calls are TRBV29-1 and TRBJ1-4, with D unclear. The CDR3 spans 12 residues. The V and J ends lost 4 bases and 7 bases respectively, with 10 bases between them. The germline V gene has CDR1 SQVTM and CDR2 ANQGSEA. CDR3 loop: CSVGKGGEKLFF. DNA for the CDR3: TGCAGCGTTGGGAAGGGAGGTGAAAAACTGTTTTTT. Supplemented by reference TRBV29-1 and TRBJ1-4, the full variable domain reads SAVISQKPSRDICQRGTSLTIQCQVDSQVTMMFWYRQQPGQSLTLIATANQGSEATYESGFVIDKFPISRPNLTFSTLTVSNMSPEDSSIYLCSVGKGGEKLFFGSGTQLSVL.

The rearrangement joins TRBV5-6 to TRBJ2-3; 8 nucleotides align to TRBD1. CDR3 size: 19 residues. Looked up from germline, CDR1 is SGHDT and CDR2 is YYEEEE. Unmatched junction bases numbered 22, after V lost 1 base and J lost 9 bases. The CDR3, as DNA: TGTGCCAGCAGCTTGTTGACCCGGGGACAGGCCCATCTCACACGGACGCAGTATTTT. Translation gives CASSLLTRGQAHLTRTQYF. The full variable domain, its missing parts supplied by reference TRBV5-6 and TRBJ2-3, is DAGVTQSPTHLIKTRGQQVTLRCSPKSGHDTVSWYQQALGQGPQFIFQYYEEEERQRGNFPDRFSGHQFPNYSSELNVNALLLGDSALYLCASSLLTRGQAHLTRTQYFGPGTRLTVL.

This clone was detected ten times or more. The chain employs TRBV6-6 and TRBJ1-4; a weak D match, TRBD1 (5 bases). Per the germline V gene, CDR1 is MNHNY and CDR2 is SVGAGI (reference sequence). The V and J ends lost 2 bases and 8 bases respectively, with 15 bases between them. The CDR3 is 15 residues long. The CDR3 DNA reads TGTGCCAGCAGTTACCAGGGAAACCCAAGGGAAAAACTGTTTTTT. It is translated as CASSYQGNPREKLFF.

This clone turned up a few times. The chain carries TRBV4-2 and TRBJ2-1; TRBD2 matches 11 bases. Losses at the gene ends were 5 bases for V and 2 bases for J; bases not matched to a gene: 2. The CDR3 runs 15 residues. Germline CDR1 reads LGHNA; CDR2 reads YNFKEQ. This CDR3 is CASSMTSGAYNEQFF. In DNA form, the CDR3 reads TGTGCCAGCAGCATGACTAGCGGGGCCTACAATGAGCAGTTCTTC.

Only a few counts were recorded for this clone. One end of the junction is discordant with germline, which a read error may explain. This sequence joins TRBV5-4 and TRBJ2-1; 12 bases line up with TRBD1. The CDR3 sequence is 15 residues long. Germline V gene lookup returns CDR1 SGHNT and CDR2 YYREEE (reference sequence). CDR3 sequence: CASSQGTGGRNEQFF. Written as DNA, the CDR3 is TGCGCCAGCAGCCAAGGGACAGGGGGCAGGAATGAGCAGTTCTTC.

This clone was observed a handful of times. The rearrangement joins TRBV5-1 to TRBJ1-1; D is possibly TRBD1 (6 bases). CDR1 is SGHRS and CDR2 is YFSETQ in the germline V gene. This CDR3 has 13 residues. V was cut by 4 bases and J by 5 bases, with 12 bases left in between. Here the CDR3 reads CASSLGQRTEAFF. CDR3 DNA: TGCGCCAGCAGCCTTGGACAGAGGACTGAAGCTTTCTTT.

This chain joins TRBV19 and TRBJ2-5; a possible D gene is TRBD2 (5 bases). Trimming removed 3 bases from V and 9 bases from J, with 17 bases in between. The CDR3 is made up of 14 amino acids. Germline V gene data show CDR1 as LNHDA and CDR2 as SQIVND (reference sequence). DNA of the CDR3: TGTGCCAGTAGTATCGCCGCGAGGGAGTCGCCCCAGTACTTC. It yields the protein CASSIAARESPQYF.

The chain uses TRBV28 and TRBJ1-1; D remains unclear. The germline V gene encodes CDR1 MDHEN and CDR2 SYDVKM. This CDR3 contains 12 residues. V dropped 6 bases and J dropped 1 base, with 6 bases sitting between them. CDR3 sequence (DNA): TGTGCCAGCAGCCAATGGAACACTGAAGCTTTCTTT. It yields the protein CASSQWNTEAFF.

This chain's CDR3 is CAWTGEDQETQYF. The CDR3 DNA sequence: TGTGCCTGGACGGGGGAGGATCAAGAGACCCAGTACTTC. The V gene is TRBV30, the J gene TRBJ2-5, with TRBD2 as a possible D gene (6 bases). Germline CDR1 and CDR2: GTSNPN and SVGIG (reference sequence). V was clipped by 4 bases and J by 2 bases, with 11 bases between them. CDR3 size: 13 residues. The variable domain in full, completed from reference TRBV30 and TRBJ2-5, reads SQTIHQWPATLVQPVGSPLSLECTVEGTSNPNLYWYRQAAGRGLQLLFYSVGIGQISSEVPQNLSASRPQDRQFILSSKKLLLSDSGFYLCAWTGEDQETQYFGPGTRLLVL.

This clone turned up a few times. V usage is TRBV28 and J usage is TRBJ1-2; D remains ambiguous. Germline CDR1 MDHEN, CDR2 SYDVKM. There are 14 residues in the CDR3. Trimming removed 0 bases at V and 6 bases at J, with 11 bases between. In nucleotides, the CDR3 is TGTGCCAGCAGTTTATGGATAGAGGGTCATGGCTACACCTTC. This codes for CASSLWIEGHGYTF.

This clone was recorded a few times. V and J are TRBV2 and TRBJ1-6; no firm D call. The CDR3 loop spans 14 amino acids. The V gene lost 2 bases and the J gene lost 9 bases, with 11 bases spanning the gap. The germline gives CDR1 SNHLY, CDR2 FYNNEI. CDR3 coding DNA: TGTGCCAGCAGTGAATACAGTTCGAGTTCACCCCTCCACTTT. This translates into CASSEYSSSSPLHF.